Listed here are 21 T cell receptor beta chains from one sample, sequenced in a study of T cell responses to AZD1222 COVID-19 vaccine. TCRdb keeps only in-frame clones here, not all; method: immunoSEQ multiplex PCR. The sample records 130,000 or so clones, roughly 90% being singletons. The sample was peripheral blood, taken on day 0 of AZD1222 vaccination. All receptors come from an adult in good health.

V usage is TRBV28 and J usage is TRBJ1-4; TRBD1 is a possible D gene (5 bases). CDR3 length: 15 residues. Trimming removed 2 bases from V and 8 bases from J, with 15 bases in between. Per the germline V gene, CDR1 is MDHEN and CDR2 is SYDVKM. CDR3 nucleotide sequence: TGTGCCAGCAGTTTACTGAGGGACCAACCCGAAAAACTGTTTTTT. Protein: CASSLLRDQPEKLFF.

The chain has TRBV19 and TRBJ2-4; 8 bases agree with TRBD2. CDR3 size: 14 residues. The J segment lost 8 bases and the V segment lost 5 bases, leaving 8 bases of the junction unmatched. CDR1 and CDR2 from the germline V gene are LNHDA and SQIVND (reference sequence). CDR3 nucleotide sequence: TGTGCCAGTAGTTACGACACGGGAGGGTACATTCAGTACTTC. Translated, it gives CASSYDTGGYIQYF.

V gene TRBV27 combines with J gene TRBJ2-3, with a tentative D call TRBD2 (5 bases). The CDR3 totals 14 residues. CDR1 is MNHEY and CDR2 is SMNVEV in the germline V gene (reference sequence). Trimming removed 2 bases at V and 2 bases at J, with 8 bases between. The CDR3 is CASSLLADTDTQYF. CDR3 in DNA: TGTGCCAGCAGTTTACTAGCAGACACAGATACGCAGTATTTT.

DNA of the CDR3: TGTGCCATCAGTGAGTTGGGGTCGGGGACAGATACGCAGTATTTT. Translated, it gives CAISELGSGTDTQYF. The chain employs TRBV10-3 and TRBJ2-3; D is perhaps TRBD2 (5 bases). This CDR3 comprises 15 residues. V was trimmed by 1 base and J by 3 bases, leaving 11 bases between them. Per the germline V gene, CDR1 is ENHRY and CDR2 is SYGVKD.

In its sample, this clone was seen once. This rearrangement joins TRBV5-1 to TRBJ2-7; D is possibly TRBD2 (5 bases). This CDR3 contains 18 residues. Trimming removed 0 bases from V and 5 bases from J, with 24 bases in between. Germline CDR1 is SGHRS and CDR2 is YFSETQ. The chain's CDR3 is CASSLDPMRVFPLDEQYF. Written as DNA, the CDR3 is TGCGCCAGCAGCTTGGATCCCATGCGGGTCTTCCCTCTGGACGAGCAGTACTTC.

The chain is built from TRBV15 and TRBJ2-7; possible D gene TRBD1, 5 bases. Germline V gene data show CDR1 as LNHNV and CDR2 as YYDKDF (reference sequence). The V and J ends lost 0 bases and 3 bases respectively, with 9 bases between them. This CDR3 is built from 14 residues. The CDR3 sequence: CATSRDQGGYEQYF. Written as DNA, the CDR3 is TGTGCCACCAGCAGAGATCAGGGTGGCTACGAGCAGTACTTC.

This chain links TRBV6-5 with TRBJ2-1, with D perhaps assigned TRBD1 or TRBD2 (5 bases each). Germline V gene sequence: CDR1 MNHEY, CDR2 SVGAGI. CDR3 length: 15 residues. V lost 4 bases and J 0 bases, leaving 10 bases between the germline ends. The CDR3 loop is CASSSGTVSYNEQFF. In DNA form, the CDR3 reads TGTGCCAGCAGTTCCGGGACGGTCTCCTACAATGAGCAGTTCTTC.

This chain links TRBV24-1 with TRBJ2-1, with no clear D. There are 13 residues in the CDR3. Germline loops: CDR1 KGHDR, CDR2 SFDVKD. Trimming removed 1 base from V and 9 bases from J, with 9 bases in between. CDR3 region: CATSDFWSGEQFF. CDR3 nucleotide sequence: TGTGCCACCAGTGATTTCTGGTCAGGTGAGCAGTTCTTC.

The CDR3 loop reads CASSLVGPAGELFF. The CDR3 nucleotides are TGTGCCAGCAGCTTGGTGGGGCCCGCCGGGGAGCTGTTTTTT. The J gene is TRBJ2-2, the V gene TRBV5-4, with D possibly matching TRBD1 (5 bases). The ends were cut back, 0 bases at V and 6 bases at J, with 9 bases in the middle. CDR1 is SGHNT and CDR2 is YYREEE in the germline V gene (reference sequence). This CDR3 comprises 14 residues.

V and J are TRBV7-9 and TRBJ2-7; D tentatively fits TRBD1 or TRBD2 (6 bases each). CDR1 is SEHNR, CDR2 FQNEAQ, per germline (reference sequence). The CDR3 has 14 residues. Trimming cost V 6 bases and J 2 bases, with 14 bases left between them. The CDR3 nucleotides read TGTGCCAGCAGTCTCGGGGGCCCAACCTACGAGCAGTACTTC. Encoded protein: CASSLGGPTYEQYF.

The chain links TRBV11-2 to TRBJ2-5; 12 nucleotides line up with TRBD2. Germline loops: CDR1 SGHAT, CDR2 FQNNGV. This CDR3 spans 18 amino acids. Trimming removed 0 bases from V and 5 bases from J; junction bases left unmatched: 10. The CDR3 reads CASSLERLAGGHLETQYF. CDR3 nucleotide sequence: TGTGCCAGCAGCTTAGAGAGGCTAGCGGGAGGGCACTTGGAGACCCAGTACTTC.

CDR3 nucleotides: TGTGCCAGCAGCTTAGCGGGTGCGGGACCCTACGAGCAGTACTTC. It encodes CASSLAGAGPYEQYF. This chain uses TRBV7-2 with TRBJ2-7; TRBD2 is a possible D gene (6 bases). Trimming stripped 0 bases from V and 2 bases from J, with 11 bases between. CDR3 size: 15 residues. Germline lookup yields CDR1 SGHTA and CDR2 FQGNSA.

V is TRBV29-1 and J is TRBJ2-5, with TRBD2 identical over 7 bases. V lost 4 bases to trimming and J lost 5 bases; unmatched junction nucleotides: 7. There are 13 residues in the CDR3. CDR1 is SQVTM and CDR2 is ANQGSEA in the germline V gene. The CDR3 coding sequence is TGCAGCGTTGTTCGGGGGGTAGGGGAGACCCAGTACTTC. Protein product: CSVVRGVGETQYF.

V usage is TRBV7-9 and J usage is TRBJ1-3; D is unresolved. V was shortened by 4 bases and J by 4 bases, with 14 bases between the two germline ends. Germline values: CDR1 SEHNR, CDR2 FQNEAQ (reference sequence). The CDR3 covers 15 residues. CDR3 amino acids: CASSSIYKEGNTIYF. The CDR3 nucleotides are TGTGCCAGCAGCTCGATCTATAAAGAAGGAAACACCATATATTTT.

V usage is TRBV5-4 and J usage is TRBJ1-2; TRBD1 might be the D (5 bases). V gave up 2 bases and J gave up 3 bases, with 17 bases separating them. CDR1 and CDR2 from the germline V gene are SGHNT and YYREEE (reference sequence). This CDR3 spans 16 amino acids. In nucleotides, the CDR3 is TGTGCCAGCAGCTTTCCCCGGGGGGAAGCCCACTATGGCTACACCTTC. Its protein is CASSFPRGEAHYGYTF.

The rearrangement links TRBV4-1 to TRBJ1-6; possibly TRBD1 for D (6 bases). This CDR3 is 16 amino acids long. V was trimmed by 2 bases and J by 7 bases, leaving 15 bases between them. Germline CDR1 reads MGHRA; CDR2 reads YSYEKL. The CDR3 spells CASSQLQGTANSPLHF. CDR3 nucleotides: TGCGCCAGCAGCCAACTACAGGGCACGGCGAATTCACCCCTCCACTTT.

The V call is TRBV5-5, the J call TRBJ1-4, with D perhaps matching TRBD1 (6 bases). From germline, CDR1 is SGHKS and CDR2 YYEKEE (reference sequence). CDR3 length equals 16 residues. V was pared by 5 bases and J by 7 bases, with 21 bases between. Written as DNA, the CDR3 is TGTGCCAGCAGTTTCCCTTTGGGGCAGGGGACTGAAAAACTGTTTTTT. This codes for CASSFPLGQGTEKLFF.

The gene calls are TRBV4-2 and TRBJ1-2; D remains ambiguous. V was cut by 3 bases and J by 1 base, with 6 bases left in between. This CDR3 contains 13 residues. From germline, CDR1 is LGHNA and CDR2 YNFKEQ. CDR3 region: CASSQQLNYGYTF. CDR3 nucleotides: TGTGCCAGCAGCCAGCAGCTTAACTATGGCTACACCTTC.

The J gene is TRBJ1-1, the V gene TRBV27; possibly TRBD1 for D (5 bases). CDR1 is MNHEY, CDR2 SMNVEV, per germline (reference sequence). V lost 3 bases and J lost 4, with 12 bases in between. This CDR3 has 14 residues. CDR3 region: CASSFGAVSTEAFF. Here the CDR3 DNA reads TGTGCCAGCAGTTTCGGGGCTGTGAGCACTGAAGCTTTCTTT.

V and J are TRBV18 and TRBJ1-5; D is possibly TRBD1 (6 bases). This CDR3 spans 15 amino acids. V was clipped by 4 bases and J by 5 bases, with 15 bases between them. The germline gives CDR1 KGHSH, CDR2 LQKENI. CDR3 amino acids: CASSRGTRWDQPQHF. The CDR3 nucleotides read TGTGCCAGCTCACGGGGGACACGGTGGGATCAGCCCCAGCATTTT.

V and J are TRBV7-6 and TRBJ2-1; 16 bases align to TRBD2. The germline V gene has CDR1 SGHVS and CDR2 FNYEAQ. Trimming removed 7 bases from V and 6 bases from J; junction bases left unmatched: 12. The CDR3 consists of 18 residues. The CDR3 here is CASTPGLAGGPSFNEQFF. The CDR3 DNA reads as TGTGCCAGCACCCCGGGACTAGCGGGAGGGCCCTCTTTCAATGAGCAGTTCTTC. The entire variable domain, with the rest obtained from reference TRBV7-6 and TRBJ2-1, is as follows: GAGVSQSPRYKVTKRGQDVALRCDPISGHVSLYWYRQALGQGPEFLTYFNYEAQQDKSGLPNDRFSAERPEGSISTLTIQRTEQRDSAMYRCASTPGLAGGPSFNEQFFGPGTRLTVL.